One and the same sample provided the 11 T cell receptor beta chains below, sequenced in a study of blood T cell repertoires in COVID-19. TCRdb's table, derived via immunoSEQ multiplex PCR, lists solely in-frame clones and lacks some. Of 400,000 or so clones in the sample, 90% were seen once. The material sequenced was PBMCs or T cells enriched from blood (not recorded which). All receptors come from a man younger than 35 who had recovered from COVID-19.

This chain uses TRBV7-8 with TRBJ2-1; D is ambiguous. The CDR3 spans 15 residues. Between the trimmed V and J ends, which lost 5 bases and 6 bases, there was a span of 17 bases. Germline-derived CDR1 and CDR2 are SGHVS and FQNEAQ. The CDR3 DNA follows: TGTGCCAGCAGCCACCCCCCTTGGAGATCCAATGAGCAGTTCTTC. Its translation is CASSHPPWRSNEQFF.

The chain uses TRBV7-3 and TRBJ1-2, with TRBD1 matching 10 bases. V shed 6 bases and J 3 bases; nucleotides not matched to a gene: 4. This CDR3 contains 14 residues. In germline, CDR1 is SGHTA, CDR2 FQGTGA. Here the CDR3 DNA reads TGTGCCAGCAGGTCCGGGACAGGGGACTATGGCTACACCTTC. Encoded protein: CASRSGTGDYGYTF. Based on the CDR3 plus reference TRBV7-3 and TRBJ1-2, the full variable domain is GAGVSQTPSNKVTEKGKYVELRCDPISGHTALYWYRQSLGQGPEFLIYFQGTGAADDSGLPNDRFFAVRPEGSVSTLKIQRTERGDSAVYLCASRSGTGDYGYTFGSGTRLTVV.

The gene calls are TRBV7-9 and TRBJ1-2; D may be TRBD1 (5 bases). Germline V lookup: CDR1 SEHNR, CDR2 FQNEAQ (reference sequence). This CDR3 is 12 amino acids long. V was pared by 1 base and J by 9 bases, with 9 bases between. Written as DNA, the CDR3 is TGTGCCAGCAGCTTAGAGGAGGGGAGCTACACCTTC. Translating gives CASSLEEGSYTF. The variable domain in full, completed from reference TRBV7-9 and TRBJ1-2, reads DTGVSQNPRHKITKRGQNVTFRCDPISEHNRLYWYRQTLGQGPEFLTYFQNEAQLEKSRLLSDRFSAERPKGSFSTLEIQRTEQGDSAMYLCASSLEEGSYTFGSGTRLTVV.

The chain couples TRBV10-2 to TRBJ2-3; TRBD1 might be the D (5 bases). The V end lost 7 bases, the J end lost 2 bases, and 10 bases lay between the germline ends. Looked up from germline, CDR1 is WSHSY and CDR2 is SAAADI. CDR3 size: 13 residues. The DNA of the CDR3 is TGCGCCAGCACAGGGCGGAACACAGATACGCAGTATTTT. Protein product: CASTGRNTDTQYF.

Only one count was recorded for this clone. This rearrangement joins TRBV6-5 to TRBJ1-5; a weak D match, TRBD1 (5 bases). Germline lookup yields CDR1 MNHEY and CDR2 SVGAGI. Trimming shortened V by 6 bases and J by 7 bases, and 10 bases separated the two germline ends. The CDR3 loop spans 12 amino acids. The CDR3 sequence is CASSLGAQPQHF. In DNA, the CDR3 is TGTGCCAGCAGCCTAGGGGCCCAGCCCCAGCATTTT.

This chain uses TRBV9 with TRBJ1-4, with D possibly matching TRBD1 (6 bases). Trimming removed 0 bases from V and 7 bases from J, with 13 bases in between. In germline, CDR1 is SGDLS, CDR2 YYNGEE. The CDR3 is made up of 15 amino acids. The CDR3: CASSVGGGGGEKLFF. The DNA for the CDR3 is TGTGCCAGCAGCGTAGGGGGAGGGGGAGGTGAAAAACTGTTTTTT.

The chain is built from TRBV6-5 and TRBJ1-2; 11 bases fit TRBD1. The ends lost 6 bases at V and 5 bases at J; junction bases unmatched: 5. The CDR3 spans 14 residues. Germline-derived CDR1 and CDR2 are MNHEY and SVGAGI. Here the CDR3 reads CASSDRDRGYGYTF. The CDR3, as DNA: TGTGCCAGCAGCGACCGGGACAGGGGGTATGGCTACACCTTC.

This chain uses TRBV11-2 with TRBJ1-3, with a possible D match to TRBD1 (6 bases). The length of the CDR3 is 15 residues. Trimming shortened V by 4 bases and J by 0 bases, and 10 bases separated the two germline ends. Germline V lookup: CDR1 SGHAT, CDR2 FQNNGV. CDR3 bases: TGTGCCAGCAGCTGGGACACAAACTCTGGAAACACCATATATTTT. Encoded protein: CASSWDTNSGNTIYF.

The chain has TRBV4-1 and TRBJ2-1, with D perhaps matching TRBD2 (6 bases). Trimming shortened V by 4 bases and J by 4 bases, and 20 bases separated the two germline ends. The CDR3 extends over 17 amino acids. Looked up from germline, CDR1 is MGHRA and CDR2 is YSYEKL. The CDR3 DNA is TGCGCCAGCAGCCTTACCGGGTCCGGGCTAGCGTACAATGAGCAGTTCTTC. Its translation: CASSLTGSGLAYNEQFF.

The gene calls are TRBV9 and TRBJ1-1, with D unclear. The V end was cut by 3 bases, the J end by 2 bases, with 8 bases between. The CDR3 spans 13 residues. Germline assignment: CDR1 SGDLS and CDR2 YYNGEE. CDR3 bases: TGTGCCAGCAGCGCAGACACCAACACTGAAGCTTTCTTT. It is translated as CASSADTNTEAFF.

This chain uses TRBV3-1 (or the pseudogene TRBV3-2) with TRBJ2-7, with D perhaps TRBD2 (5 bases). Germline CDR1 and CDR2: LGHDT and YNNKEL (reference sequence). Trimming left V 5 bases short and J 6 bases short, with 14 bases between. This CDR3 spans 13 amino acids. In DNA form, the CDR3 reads TGTGCCAGCAGCGGGGTGGGAGTTGGCGAGCAGTACTTC. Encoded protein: CASSGVGVGEQYF.